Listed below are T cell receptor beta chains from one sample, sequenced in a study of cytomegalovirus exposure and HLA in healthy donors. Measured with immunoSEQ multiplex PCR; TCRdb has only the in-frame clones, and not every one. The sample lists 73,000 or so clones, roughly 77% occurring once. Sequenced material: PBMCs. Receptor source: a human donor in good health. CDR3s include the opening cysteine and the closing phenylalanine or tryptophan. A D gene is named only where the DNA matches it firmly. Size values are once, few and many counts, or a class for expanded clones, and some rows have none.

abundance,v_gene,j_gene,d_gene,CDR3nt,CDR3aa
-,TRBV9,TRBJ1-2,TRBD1,TGTGCCAGCAGCCCCTACTCAGGGGGTAAGGGGGATGGCTACACCTTC,CASSPYSGGKGDGYTF
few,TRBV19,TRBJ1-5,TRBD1,TGTGCCAGTACCCACGAGGGACAGCAGCCCCAGCATTTT,CASTHEGQQPQHF
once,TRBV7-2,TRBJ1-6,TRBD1,TGTGCCAGCAGCTCACCCACAGGGGAAAATTCACCCCTCCACTTT,CASSSPTGENSPLHF
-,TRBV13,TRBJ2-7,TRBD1,TGTGCCAGCAGCTTTTCCGGGACAGGGGTTTACGAGCAGTACTTC,CASSFSGTGVYEQYF
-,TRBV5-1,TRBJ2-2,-,TGCGCCAGCAGCTTGGTGGGGGGAACGAACACCGGGGAGCTGTTTTTT,CASSLVGGTNTGELFF
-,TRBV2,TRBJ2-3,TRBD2,TGTGCCAGCAGTGGGAGCGGGGGGCTCACAGATACGCAGTATTTT,CASSGSGGLTDTQYF
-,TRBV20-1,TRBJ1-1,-,TGCAGTGCTAGTTCAAACACTGAAGCTTTCTTT,CSASSNTEAFF
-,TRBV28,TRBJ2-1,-,TGTGCCAGCAGTCCCATGTACCGGACTGGCAATGAGCAGTTCTTC,CASSPMYRTGNEQFF
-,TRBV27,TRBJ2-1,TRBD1,TGTGCCAGCAGTGCCAACAGGGGGACCCCGAGGGGTGAGCAGTTCTTC,CASSANRGTPRGEQFF
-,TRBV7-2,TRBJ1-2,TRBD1,TGTGCCAGCAGCCCCACAGGGGGATATGGCTACACCTTC,CASSPTGGYGYTF
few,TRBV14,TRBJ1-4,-,TGTGCCAGCAGCACCCCCCACCCCGTACTTCATGAAAAACTGTTTTTT,CASSTPHPVLHEKLFF
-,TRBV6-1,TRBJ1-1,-,TGTGCCAGCAGGCTGAGGACAACCACTGAAGCTTTCTTT,CASRLRTTTEAFF
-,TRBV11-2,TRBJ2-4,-,TGTGCCAGCAGCTCGGGTCAGAGCATTCAGTACTTC,CASSSGQSIQYF
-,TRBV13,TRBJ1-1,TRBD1,TGTGCCAGCAGCATACGAGCCGACAGGGTAGCAGCTTTCTTT,CASSIRADRVAAFF
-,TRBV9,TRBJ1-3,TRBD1,TGTGCCAGCAGCGTTGCGACAGGGGGTGGAAACACCATATATTTT,CASSVATGGGNTIYF
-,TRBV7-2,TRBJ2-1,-,TGTGCCAGCAGCTTCGGTGGGGGGGCTAATGAGCAGTTCTTC,CASSFGGGANEQFF
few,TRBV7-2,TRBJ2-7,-,TGTGCCAGCAGCTATGGACAGTTCTCCTACGAGCAGTACTTC,CASSYGQFSYEQYF
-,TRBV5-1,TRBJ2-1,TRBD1,TGCGCCAGCAGCCAGCGACAGGGAACAATTGAGCAGTTCTTC,CASSQRQGTIEQFF
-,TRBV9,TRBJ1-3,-,TGTGCCAGCAGCGTAGATGGCAGGGTCTCTGGAAACACCATATATTTT,CASSVDGRVSGNTIYF
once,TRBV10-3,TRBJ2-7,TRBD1,TGTGCCATCAGAACAGGGGGCTACGAGCAGTACTTC,CAIRTGGYEQYF
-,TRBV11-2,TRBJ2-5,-,TGTGCCAGCAGCTTTACAGGGTTACAAGAGACCCAGTACTTC,CASSFTGLQETQYF
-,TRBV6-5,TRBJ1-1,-,TGTGCCAGCAGTCCAGGGGTGCTGAACACTGAAGCTTTCTTT,CASSPGVLNTEAFF
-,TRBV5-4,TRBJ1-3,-,TGTGCCAGCAGCTTGGGCTTGACAGGCACTGGAAACACCATATATTTT,CASSLGLTGTGNTIYF
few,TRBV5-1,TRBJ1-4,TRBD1,TGCGCCAGCAGCACAGACAGGGGGCGAGATGAAAAACTGTTTTTT,CASSTDRGRDEKLFF
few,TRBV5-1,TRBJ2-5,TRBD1,TGCGCCAGCAGCTTGGGGGACAGGGGGATACGGCAAGAGACCCAGTACTTC,CASSLGDRGIRQETQYF
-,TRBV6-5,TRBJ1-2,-,TGTGCCAGCGGCGACAGAATGGACTATGGCTACACCTTC,CASGDRMDYGYTF
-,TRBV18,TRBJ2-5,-,TGTGCCAGCTCACGGGACTTGAGGGAGACCCAGTACTTC,CASSRDLRETQYF
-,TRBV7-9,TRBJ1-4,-,TGTGCCAGCAACCCTTTCATCGAGGGCGGTGAAAAACTGTTTTTT,CASNPFIEGGEKLFF
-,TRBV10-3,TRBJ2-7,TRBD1,TGTGCCATCAGTGTTAGTCCAGGACAGGGACACGAGCAGTACTTC,CAISVSPGQGHEQYF